The entry below describes one T cell receptor (beta chain). Its antigen is still unknown. The length of the CDR3 is 13 residues. CDR1 and CDR2 (germline): SGHTA, FQGNSA. This record comes from a study of T cells expressing NK-cell markers. Reanalyzing the 5' RACE reads, TCRdb keeps one entry per CDR3 protein, without DNA. The clone table shows about 260,000 distinct CDR3 sequences, with the ten largest holding around 4.2%. The study's findings and limits: The CD3+CD56-NKG2C+ fraction was also led by these clonotypes in a few donors.

The sequenced sample consisted of blood T cells: a sorted CD56 or NKG2C T cell subset, CD4+ or CD8+ T cells, or bulk PBMC T cells (not recorded which). This chain links TRBV7-2 with TRBJ2-3. The sequence came from a woman aged 18-69 years in good health. CDR3: CASSWSGTDTQYF.